This TCR beta chain was observed in a study of CXCR3-negative and CXCR3-positive naive CD8 T cells. UMI-labeled TRB cDNA libraries were prepared by 5' RACE. No DNA is given; TCRdb re-called the 5' RACE reads and lists each CDR3 protein once. The sample holds around 40,000 distinct CDR3 sequences. CDR3 size: 14 residues. Per the germline V gene, CDR1 is SGHTA and CDR2 is FQGNSA. The source of this sequence is a human donor in good health. Some clones in this sample may be carry-over from other donors' samples. V and J are TRBV7-2 and TRBJ2-7; there is no DNA to check the TCRdb D call of TRBD2. The sample taken for sequencing was memory CD8+ T cells from blood. The CDR3 spells CASSLPGLNYEQYF.